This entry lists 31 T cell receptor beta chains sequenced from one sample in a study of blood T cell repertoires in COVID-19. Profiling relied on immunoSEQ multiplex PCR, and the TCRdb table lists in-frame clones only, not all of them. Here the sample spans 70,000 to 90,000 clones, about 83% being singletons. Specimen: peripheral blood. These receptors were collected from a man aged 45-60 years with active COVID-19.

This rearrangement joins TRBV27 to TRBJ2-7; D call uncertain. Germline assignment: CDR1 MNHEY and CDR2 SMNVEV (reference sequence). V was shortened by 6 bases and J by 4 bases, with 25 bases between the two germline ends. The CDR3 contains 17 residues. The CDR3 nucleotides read TGTGCCAGCAGCCGACTTGGTAGCCGTGGGTCGGCGTACGAGCAGTACTTC. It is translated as CASSRLGSRGSAYEQYF.

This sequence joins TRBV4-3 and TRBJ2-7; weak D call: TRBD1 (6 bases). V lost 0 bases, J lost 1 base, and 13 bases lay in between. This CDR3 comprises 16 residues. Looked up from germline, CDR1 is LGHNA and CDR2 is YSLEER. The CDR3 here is CASSQDWPDSSYEQYF. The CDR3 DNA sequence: TGCGCCAGCAGCCAAGATTGGCCGGACAGTTCCTACGAGCAGTACTTC.

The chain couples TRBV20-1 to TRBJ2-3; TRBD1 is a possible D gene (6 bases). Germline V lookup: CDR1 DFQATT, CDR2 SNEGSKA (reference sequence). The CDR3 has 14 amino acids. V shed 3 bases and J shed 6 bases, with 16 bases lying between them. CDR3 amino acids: CSASETRGADTQYF. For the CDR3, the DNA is TGCAGTGCTAGTGAAACCAGGGGCGCGGATACGCAGTATTTT.

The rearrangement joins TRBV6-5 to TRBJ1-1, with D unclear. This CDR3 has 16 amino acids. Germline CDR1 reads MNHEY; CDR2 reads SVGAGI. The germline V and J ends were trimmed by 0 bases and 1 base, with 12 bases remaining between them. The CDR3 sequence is CASSYSMPVKNTEAFF. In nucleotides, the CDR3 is TGTGCCAGCAGTTACTCGATGCCAGTCAAGAACACTGAAGCTTTCTTT.

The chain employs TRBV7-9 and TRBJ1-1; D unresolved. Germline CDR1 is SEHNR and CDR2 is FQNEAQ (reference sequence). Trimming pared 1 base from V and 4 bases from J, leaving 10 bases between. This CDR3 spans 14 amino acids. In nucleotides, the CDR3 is TGTGCCAGCAGCTTAGGCCTGGGGAGCACTGAAGCTTTCTTT. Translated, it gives CASSLGLGSTEAFF.

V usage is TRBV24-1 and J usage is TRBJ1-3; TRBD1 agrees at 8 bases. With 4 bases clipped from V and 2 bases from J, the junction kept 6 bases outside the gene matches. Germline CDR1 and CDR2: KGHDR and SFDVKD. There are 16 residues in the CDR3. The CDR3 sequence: CATSDPGQGAGNTIYF. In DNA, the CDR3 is TGTGCCACCAGTGACCCCGGACAGGGCGCTGGAAACACCATATATTTT.

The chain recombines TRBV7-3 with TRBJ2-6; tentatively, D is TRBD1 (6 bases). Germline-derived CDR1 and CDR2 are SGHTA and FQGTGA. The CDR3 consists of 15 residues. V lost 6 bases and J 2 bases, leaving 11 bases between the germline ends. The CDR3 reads CASRLTGPGANVLTF. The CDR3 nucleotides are TGTGCCAGCAGACTAACAGGGCCTGGGGCCAACGTCCTGACTTTC.

In nucleotides, the CDR3 is TGTGCCAGCAGTGAAAAGAGACTCAACACTGAAGCTTTCTTT. This gives the protein CASSEKRLNTEAFF. J is TRBJ1-1 and V is TRBV2; D is ambiguous. The length of the CDR3 is 14 residues. Trimming stripped 2 bases from V and 2 bases from J, with 9 bases between. The germline V gene encodes CDR1 SNHLY and CDR2 FYNNEI.

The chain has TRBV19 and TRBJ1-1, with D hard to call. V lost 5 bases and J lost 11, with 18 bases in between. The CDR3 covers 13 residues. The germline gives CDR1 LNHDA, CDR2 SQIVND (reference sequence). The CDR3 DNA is TGTGCCAGTAGTCGCTCCCCGGGGATTTCGGCTTTCTTT. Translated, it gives CASSRSPGISAFF.

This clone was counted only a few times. In DNA form, the CDR3 reads TGCAGTGCTAGTACGGGGAGGGTTGAGCAGTTCTTC. Translation gives CSASTGRVEQFF. The genes are TRBV20-1 and TRBJ2-1; 7 nucleotides agree with TRBD2. Germline V CDR1 and CDR2: DFQATT, SNEGSKA (reference sequence). The CDR3 sequence is 12 residues long. With V trimmed by 3 bases and J by 9 bases, 5 bases remained unmatched.

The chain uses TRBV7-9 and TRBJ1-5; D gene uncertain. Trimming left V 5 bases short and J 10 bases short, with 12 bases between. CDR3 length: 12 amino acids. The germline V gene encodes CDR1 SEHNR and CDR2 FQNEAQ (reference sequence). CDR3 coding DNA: TGTGCCAGCAGCCCCCCGGCGGGTCCCCAGCATTTT. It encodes CASSPPAGPQHF.

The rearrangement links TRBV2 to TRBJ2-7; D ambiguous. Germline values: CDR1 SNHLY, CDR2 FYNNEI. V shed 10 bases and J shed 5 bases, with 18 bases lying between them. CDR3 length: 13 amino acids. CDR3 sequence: CAISDPREDEQYF. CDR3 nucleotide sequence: TGTGCCATCTCCGACCCCCGAGAGGACGAGCAGTACTTC. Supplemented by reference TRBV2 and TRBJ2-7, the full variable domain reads EPEVTQTPSHQVTQMGQEVILRCVPISNHLYFYWYRQILGQKVEFLVSFYNNEISEKSEIFDDQFSVERPDGSNFTLKIRSTKLEDSAMYFCAISDPREDEQYFGPGTRLTVT.

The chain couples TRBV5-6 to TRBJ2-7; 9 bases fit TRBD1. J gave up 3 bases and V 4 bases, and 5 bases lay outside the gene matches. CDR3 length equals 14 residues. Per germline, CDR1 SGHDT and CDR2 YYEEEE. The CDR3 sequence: CASSRVDRGYEQYF. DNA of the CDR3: TGTGCCAGCAGCAGAGTGGACAGGGGCTACGAGCAGTACTTC. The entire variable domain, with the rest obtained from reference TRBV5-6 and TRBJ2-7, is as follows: DAGVTQSPTHLIKTRGQQVTLRCSPKSGHDTVSWYQQALGQGPQFIFQYYEEEERQRGNFPDRFSGHQFPNYSSELNVNALLLGDSALYLCASSRVDRGYEQYFGPGTRLTVT.

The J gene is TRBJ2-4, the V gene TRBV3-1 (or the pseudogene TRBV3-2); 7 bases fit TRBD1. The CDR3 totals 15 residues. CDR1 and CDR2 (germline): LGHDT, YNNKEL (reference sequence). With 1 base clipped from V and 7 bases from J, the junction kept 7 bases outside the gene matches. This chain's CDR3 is CASSQGGLQGNIQYF. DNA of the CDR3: TGTGCCAGCAGCCAAGGAGGCTTACAGGGGAACATTCAGTACTTC.

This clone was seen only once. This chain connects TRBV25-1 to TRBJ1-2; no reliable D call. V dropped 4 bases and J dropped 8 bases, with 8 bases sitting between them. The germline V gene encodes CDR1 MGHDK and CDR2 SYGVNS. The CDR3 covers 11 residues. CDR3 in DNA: TGTGCCAGCAGTGTTGAGGAGGGCTACACCTTC. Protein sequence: CASSVEEGYTF.

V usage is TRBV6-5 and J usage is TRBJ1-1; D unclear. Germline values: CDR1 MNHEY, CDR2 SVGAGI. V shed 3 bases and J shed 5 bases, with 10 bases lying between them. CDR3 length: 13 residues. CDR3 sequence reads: CASSYAPGTEAFF. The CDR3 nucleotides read TGTGCCAGCAGTTATGCCCCGGGTACTGAAGCTTTCTTT.

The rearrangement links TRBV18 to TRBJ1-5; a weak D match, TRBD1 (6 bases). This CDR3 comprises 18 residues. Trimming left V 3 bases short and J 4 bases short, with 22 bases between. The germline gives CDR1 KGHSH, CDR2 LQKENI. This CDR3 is CASSPPWGGGRGNQPQHF. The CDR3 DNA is TGTGCCAGCTCACCCCCCTGGGGGGGCGGCCGTGGGAATCAGCCCCAGCATTTT.

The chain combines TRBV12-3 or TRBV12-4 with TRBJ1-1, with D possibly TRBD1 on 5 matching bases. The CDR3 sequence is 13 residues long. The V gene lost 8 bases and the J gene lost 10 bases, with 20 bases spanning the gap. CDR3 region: CASFPQGQGGAFF. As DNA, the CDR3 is TGTGCCAGCTTCCCCCAAGGGCAGGGCGGAGCTTTCTTT.

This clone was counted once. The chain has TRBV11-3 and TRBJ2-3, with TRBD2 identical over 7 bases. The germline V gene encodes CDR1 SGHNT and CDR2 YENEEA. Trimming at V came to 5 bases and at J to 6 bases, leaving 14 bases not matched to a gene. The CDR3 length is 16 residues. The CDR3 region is CASSPTSGLGGDTQYF. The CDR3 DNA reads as TGTGCCAGCAGCCCGACTTCCGGACTAGGAGGTGATACGCAGTATTTT.

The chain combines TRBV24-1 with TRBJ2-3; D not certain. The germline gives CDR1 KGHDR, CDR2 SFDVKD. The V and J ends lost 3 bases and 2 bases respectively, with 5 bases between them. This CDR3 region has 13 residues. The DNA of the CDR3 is TGTGCCACCAGTGATCCTACCACAGATACGCAGTATTTT. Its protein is CATSDPTTDTQYF.

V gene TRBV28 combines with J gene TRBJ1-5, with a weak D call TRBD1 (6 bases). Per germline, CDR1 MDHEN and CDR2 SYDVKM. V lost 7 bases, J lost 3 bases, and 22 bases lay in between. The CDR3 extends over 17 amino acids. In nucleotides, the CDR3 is TGTGCCAGCACCTCAGGGTCGGGAGGGGGTCTCAATCAGCCCCAGCATTTT. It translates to CASTSGSGGGLNQPQHF.

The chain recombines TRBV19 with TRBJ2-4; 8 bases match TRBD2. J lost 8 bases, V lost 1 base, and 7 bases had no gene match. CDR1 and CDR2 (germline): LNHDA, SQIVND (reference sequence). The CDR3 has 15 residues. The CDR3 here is CASSIVGGAGDIQYF. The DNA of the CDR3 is TGTGCCAGTAGTATAGTCGGGGGGGCAGGGGACATTCAGTACTTC. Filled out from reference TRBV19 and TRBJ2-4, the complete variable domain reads DGGITQSPKYLFRKEGQNVTLSCEQNLNHDAMYWYRQDPGQGLRLIYYSQIVNDFQKGDIAEGYSVSREKKESFPLTVTSAQKNPTAFYLCASSIVGGAGDIQYFGAGTRLSVL.

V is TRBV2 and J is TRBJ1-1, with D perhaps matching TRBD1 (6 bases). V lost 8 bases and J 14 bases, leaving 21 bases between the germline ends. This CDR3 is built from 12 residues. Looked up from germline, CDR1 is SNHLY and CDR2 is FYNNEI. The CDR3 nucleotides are TGTGCCAGCGGGTTATCGGACAGCGGGGGGTTCTTT. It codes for CASGLSDSGGFF.

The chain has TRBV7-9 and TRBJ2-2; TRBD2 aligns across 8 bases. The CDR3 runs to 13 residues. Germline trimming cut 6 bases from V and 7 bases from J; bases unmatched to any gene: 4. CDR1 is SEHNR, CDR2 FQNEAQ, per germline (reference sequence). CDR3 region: CASRVLADGELFF. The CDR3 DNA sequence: TGTGCCAGCAGGGTACTAGCGGACGGGGAGCTGTTTTTT.

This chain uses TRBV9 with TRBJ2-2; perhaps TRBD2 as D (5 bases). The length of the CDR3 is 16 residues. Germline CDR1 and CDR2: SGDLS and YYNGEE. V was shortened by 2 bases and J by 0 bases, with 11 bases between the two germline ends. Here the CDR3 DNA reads TGTGCCAGCAGCGTTACGGACTGGTCGAACACCGGGGAGCTGTTTTTT. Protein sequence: CASSVTDWSNTGELFF.

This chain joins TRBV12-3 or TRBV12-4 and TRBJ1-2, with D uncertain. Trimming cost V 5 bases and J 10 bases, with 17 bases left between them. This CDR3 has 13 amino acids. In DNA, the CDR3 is TGTGCCAGCAGTCTCCGAAGAGGGTCAGACTACACCTTC. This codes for CASSLRRGSDYTF.

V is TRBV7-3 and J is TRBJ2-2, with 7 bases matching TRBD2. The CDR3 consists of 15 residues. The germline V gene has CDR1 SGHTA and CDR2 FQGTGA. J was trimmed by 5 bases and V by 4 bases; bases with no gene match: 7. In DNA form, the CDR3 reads TGTGCCAGCAGCTCCGGGACTACGAGGACCGGGGAGCTGTTTTTT. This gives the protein CASSSGTTRTGELFF.

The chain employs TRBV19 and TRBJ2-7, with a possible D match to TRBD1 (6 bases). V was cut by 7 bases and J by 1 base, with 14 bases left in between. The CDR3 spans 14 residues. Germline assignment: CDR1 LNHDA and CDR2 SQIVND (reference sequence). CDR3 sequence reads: CASTLTGTSYEQYF. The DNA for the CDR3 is TGTGCCAGTACCCTAACCGGGACATCCTACGAGCAGTACTTC.

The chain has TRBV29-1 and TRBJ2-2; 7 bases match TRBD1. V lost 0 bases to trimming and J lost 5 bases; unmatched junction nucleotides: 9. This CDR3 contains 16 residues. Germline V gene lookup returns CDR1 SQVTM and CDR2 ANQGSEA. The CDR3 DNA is TGCAGCGTTGAAGATTTCGAGGGGGCACGAACCGGGGAGCTGTTTTTT. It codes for CSVEDFEGARTGELFF.

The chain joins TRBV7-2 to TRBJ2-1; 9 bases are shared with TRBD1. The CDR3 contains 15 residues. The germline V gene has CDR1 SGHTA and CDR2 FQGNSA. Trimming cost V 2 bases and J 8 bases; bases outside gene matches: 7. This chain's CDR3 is CASSLRTGVVDEQFF. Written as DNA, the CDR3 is TGTGCCAGCAGCTTAAGGACAGGGGTTGTGGATGAGCAGTTCTTC.

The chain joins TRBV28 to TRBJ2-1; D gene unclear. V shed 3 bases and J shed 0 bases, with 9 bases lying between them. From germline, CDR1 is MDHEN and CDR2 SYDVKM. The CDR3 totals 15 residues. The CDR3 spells CASSFLLSSYNEQFF. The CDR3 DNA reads TGTGCCAGCAGTTTTCTTCTGAGCTCCTACAATGAGCAGTTCTTC.